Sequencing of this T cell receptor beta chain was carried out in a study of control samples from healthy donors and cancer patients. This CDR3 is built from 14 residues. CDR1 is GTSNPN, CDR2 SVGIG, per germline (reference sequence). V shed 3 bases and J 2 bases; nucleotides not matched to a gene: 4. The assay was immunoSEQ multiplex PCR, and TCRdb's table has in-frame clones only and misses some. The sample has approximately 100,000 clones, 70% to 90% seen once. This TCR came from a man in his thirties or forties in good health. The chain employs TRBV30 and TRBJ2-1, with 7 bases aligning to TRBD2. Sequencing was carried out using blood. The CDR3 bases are TGTGCCTGGAGGGCGGCGGGAGCCTACAATGAGCAGTTCTTC. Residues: CAWRAAGAYNEQFF.